This T cell receptor (beta chain) originates from a study of shared clonotypes between healthy human individuals. Study details: Researchers assigned three CD4 naive, three CD4 memory, two CD8 naive and one CD8 memory plate to each donor.

Whole-study results and caveats: A limitation of the genetic and exposure-history diversity represented arose from few donors.

Details on this clone: The antigen remains unidentified.

The study ran the assay at deep level. Clones were read by immunoSEQ multiplex PCR, and TCRdb kept only the in-frame ones, dropping some. The sample consists of approximately 840,000 clones, approximately 96% of them appearing once. Germline V gene data show CDR1 as PRHDT and CDR2 as FYEKMQ (reference sequence). CDR3 length equals 12 residues. The V gene lost 4 bases and the J gene lost 3 bases, with 7 bases spanning the gap. In the naive CD8 group, cells lacked CD45RO and were positively selected for CCR7, so terminally differentiated effector memory CD45RA+ cells were left out. Adult donors, all healthy and HIV-negative, had no recent acute infections or vaccinations.

This clonotype was sampled from a man aged 25 to 45 in good health. What was sequenced was naive CD8+ T cells sorted from blood. The chain couples TRBV13 to TRBJ2-7; D uncertain. The CDR3 DNA is TGTGCCAGCAGCTCGGGCCACTACGAGCAGTACTTC. Amino acid sequence: CASSSGHYEQYF.